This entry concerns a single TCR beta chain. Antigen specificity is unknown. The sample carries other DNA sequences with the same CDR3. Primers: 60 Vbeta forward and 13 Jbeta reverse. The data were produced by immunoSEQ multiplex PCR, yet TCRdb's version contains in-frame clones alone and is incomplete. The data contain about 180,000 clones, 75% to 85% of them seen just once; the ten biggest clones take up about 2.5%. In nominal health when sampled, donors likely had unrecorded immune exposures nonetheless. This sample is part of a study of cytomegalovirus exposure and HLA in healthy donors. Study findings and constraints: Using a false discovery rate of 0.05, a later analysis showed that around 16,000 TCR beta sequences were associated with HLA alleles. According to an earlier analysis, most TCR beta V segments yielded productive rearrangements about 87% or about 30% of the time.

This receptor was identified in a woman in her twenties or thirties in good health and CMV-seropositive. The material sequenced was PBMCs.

CDR3 DNA sequence: TGTGCCTGGAGTGTCCCCGCCGCTGCGACAGATACCTACGAGCAGTACTTC. It codes for CAWSVPAAATDTYEQYF. This chain connects TRBV30 to TRBJ2-7, with D possibly TRBD1 on 5 matching bases. The CDR3 contains 17 residues. Germline V CDR1 and CDR2: GTSNPN, SVGIG (reference sequence). The germline V and J ends were trimmed by 0 bases and 2 bases, with 20 bases remaining between them.